These T cell receptor beta chains were read from a single sample in a study of cytomegalovirus exposure and HLA in healthy donors. Libraries were prepared by immunoSEQ multiplex PCR; TCRdb keeps only in-frame clonotypes and omits some of them. This sample carries around 150,000 clones, 80% of them seen once, and the ten largest clones take roughly 5%. The sequenced material came from PBMCs. Receptor source: a young man in good health and CMV-seronegative. CDR3s include the opening cysteine and the closing phenylalanine or tryptophan. The D gene is left open where the match is weak. The listing skips clone size in some rows; elsewhere it reads once, few, many or a size class.

>TRBV15|NA|NA|TRBJ2-2
TGTGCCACCAGCAGCGCTGGCTCTCGGGAGCTGTTTTTT
CATSSAGSRELFF
>TRBV27|NA|NA|TRBJ2-7
TGTGCCAGCAGTTTTAGTTCCTCCTACGAGCAGTACTTC
CASSFSSSYEQYF
>TRBV28|NA|NA|TRBJ1-1
TGTGCCAGCACCCCTTCCCACCCCTCGGGAACTGAAGCTTTCTTT
CASTPSHPSGTEAFF
>TRBV7-2|few|TRBD1|TRBJ1-2
TGTGCCAGCAGTCCGGCAATGGACAGGGGGCACTACACCTTC
CASSPAMDRGHYTF
>TRBV5-1|NA|TRBD2|TRBJ2-1
TGCGCCAGCAGCCCCCGGGGGGGGGCCATTTCATATGAGCAGTTCTTC
CASSPRGGAISYEQFF
>TRBV10-3|NA|NA|TRBJ2-5
TGTGCCATCAGAGGGGGAGCAGGGTCGAGAGCAGAGTACCAGGAGACCCAGTACTTC
CAIRGGAGSRAEYQETQYF
>TRBV2|NA|NA|TRBJ1-4
TGTGCCAGCGAGCGGGATGAGAGTCAGAATGAAAAACTGTTTTTT
CASERDESQNEKLFF
>TRBV15|NA|TRBD2|TRBJ2-1
TGTGCCACCAGCGGAGGTCTGAGGACTAGCGGGATCCACAATGAGCAGTTCTTC
CATSGGLRTSGIHNEQFF
>TRBV6-6|NA|TRBD1|TRBJ2-3
TGTGCCAGCAGTTACTTGGGACAGGGGAGCACAGATACGCAGTATTTT
CASSYLGQGSTDTQYF
>TRBV7-9|NA|TRBD2|TRBJ2-1
TGTGCCAGCAGCCCACTACCGGGACTAGCGGGAGTACAGTTCTTC
CASSPLPGLAGVQFF
>TRBV28|NA|TRBD2|TRBJ2-7
TGTGCCAGCTTTTCACTAGCGGGAGGGAGCGAGCAGTACTTC
CASFSLAGGSEQYF
>TRBV18|NA|TRBD1|TRBJ2-7
TGTGCCAGCTCACCGCGGACAGGCCAGAGTCTGGAGCAGTACTTC
CASSPRTGQSLEQYF
>TRBV6-1|few|NA|TRBJ2-7
TGTGCCAGCAGTGTTCCAGGGGAAGTCTACGAGCAGTACTTC
CASSVPGEVYEQYF
>TRBV5-1|NA|NA|TRBJ2-7
TGCGCCAGCAGCTTGGGGGACACGTTGACCTACGAGCAGTACTTC
CASSLGDTLTYEQYF
>TRBV1|NA|NA|TRBJ2-7
TGCACCAGCAGCCAAGATTGCATACGGGAGCAGTACTTC
CTSSQDCIREQYF
>TRBV14|NA|NA|TRBJ1-1
TGTGCCAGCAGCCAAGCCCCGTGGCGGACTGAAGCTTTCTTT
CASSQAPWRTEAFF
>TRBV4-2|NA|TRBD1|TRBJ2-1
TGTGCCAGCAGCCAAGACAGGGGGCTAGCGATAAACAATGAGCAGTTCTTC
CASSQDRGLAINNEQFF
>TRBV5-4|NA|TRBD1|TRBJ2-7
TGTGCCAGCAGGGTACGACCGGGACAGGGGTACGAGCAGTACTTC
CASRVRPGQGYEQYF
>TRBV21-1|NA|NA|TRBJ2-5
TGTGCCAGCAGCAGAGTTCGCGGCCAAGAGACCCAGTACTTC
CASSRVRGQETQYF
>TRBV19|NA|NA|TRBJ1-1
TGTGCCAGTAGTATCGGAGGGGTGGGCACTGAAGCTTTCTTT
CASSIGGVGTEAFF
>TRBV7-2|NA|NA|TRBJ1-4
TGTGCCAGCAGGCTAAGGGGCCGCCGTAATGAAAAACTGTTTTTT
CASRLRGRRNEKLFF
>TRBV28|NA|NA|TRBJ1-1
TGTGCCAGCAAGGACCTGGGAGAAGTTAACACTGAAGCTTTCTTT
CASKDLGEVNTEAFF
>TRBV28|NA|TRBD1|TRBJ2-3
TGTGCCAGCAGGAGGGACAGCGCAGATACGCAGTATTTT
CASRRDSADTQYF
>TRBV25-1|NA|NA|TRBJ1-3
TGTGCCAGCAGTAAACAGGGCGTTGGAAACACCATATATTTT
CASSKQGVGNTIYF
>TRBV27|NA|TRBD2|TRBJ2-1
TGTGCCAGCGGTAGCGGGTACTCCTACAATGAGCAGTTCTTC
CASGSGYSYNEQFF
>TRBV6-4|NA|NA|TRBJ2-7
TGTGCCAGCAGTGAGGGAGTGACGAGTTCCCCCTACGAGCAGTACTTC
CASSEGVTSSPYEQYF
>TRBV7-2|once|TRBD2|TRBJ2-1
TGTGCCAGCAGCTGGCGAAGCGGGGGGTTCAATGAGCAGTTCTTC
CASSWRSGGFNEQFF